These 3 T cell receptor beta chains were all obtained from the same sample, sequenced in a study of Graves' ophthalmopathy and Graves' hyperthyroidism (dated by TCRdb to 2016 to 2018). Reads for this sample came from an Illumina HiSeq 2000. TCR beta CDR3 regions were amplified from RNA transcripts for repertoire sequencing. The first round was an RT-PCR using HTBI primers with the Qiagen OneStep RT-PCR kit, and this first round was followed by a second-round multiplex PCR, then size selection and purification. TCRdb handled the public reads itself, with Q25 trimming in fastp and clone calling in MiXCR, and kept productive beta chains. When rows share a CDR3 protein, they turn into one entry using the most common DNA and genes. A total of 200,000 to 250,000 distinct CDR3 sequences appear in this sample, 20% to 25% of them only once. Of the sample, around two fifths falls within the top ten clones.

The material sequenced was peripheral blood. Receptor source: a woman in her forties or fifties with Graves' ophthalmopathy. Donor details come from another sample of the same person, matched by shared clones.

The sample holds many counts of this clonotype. CDR3 residues: CASSYGTSLAKNIQYF. The CDR3 DNA follows: TGTGCCAGCAGCTACGGGACAAGTCTAGCCAAAAACATTCAGTACTTC. V usage is TRBV7-2 and J usage is TRBJ2-4; D might be TRBD1 (6 bases). Germline V gene lookup returns CDR1 SGHTA and CDR2 FQGNSA. Deletions cut 4 bases from V and 0 bases from J, with 13 bases between. The CDR3 consists of 16 residues.

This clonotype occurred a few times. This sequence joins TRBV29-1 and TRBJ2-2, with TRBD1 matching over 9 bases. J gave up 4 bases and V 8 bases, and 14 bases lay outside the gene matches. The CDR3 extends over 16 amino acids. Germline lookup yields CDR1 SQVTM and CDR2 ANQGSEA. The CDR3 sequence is CSTSSTGGASTGELFF. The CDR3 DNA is TGCAGCACCTCCTCTACAGGGGGCGCGAGCACCGGGGAGCTGTTTTTT.

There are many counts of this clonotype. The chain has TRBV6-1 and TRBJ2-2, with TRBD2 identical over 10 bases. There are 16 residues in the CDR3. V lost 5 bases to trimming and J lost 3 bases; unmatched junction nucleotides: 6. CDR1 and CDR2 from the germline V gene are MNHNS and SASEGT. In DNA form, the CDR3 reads TGTGCCAGCAGTCCCCTAGCGGGAGAGGACACCGGGGAGCTGTTTTTT. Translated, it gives CASSPLAGEDTGELFF.